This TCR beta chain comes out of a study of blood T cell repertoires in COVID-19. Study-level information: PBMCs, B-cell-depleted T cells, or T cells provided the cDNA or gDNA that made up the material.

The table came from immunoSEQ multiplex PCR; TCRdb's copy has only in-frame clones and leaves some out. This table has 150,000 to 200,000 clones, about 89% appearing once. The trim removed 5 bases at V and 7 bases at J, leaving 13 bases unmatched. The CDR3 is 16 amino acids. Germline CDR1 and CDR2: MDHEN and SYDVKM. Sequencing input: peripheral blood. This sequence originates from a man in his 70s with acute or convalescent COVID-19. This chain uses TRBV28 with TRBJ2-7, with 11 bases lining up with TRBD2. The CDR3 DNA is TGTGCCAGCAGTCAGCAGAGTAGCGGGAGGGCTTGGGAGCAGTACTTC. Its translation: CASSQQSSGRAWEQYF. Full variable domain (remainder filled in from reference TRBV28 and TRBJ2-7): DVKVTQSSRYLVKRTGEKVFLECVQDMDHENMFWYRQDPGLGLRLIYFSYDVKMKEKGDIPEGYSVSREKKERFSLILESASTNQTSMYLCASSQQSSGRAWEQYFGPGTRLTVT.